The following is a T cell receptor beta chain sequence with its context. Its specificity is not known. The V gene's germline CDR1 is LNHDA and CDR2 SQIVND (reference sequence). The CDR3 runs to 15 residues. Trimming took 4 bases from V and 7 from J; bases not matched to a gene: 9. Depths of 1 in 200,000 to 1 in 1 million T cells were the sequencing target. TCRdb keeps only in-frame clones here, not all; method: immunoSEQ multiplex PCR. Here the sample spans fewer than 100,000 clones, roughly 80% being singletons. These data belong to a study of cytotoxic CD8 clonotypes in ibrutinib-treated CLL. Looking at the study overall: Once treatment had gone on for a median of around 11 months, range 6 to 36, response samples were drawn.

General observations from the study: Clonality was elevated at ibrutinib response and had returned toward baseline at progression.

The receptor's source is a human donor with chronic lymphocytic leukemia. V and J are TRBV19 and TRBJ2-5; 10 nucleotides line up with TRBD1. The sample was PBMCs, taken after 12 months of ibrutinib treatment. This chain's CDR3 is CASSTGTGEIGTQYF. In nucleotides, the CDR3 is TGTGCCAGTAGTACGGGGACAGGGGAGATTGGGACCCAGTACTTC.